The present TCR beta chain was sequenced within a study of CD8 T cells in ankylosing spondylitis. Study conclusions and caveats: Characteristic, it appeared, of ankylosing spondylitis blood was a TCR beta motif of eight or nine highly homologous variants.

In making TCR beta libraries, quantitative 5'-RACE with molecular barcodes was used. TCRdb passed the 5' RACE reads through MiXCR, listing each CDR3 protein once. Of 250,000 to 350,000 distinct CDR3 sequences in the sample, roughly 20% are singletons; the top ten hold around 8%. Regarding this clonotype: Its antigen is as yet unknown.

What was sequenced was blood, either unsorted or a sorted T cell fraction (not recorded which). This receptor was identified in a male donor with ankylosing spondylitis or in good health (not recorded which).

CDR3 DNA sequence: TGCAGTGCTAGAGATCGGCGGGGTTTCTGGTACGAGCAGTACGTC. It translates to CSARDRRGFWYEQYV. The genes are TRBV20-1 and TRBJ2-7; tentative D call: TRBD2 (6 bases). This CDR3 region has 15 residues. Trimming removed 0 bases at V and 4 bases at J, with 16 bases between. The germline gives CDR1 DFQATT, CDR2 SNEGSKA (reference sequence).